This TCR beta chain is from a study of blood T cell repertoires in COVID-19. Across the study: Spain, Italy and the United States supplied samples that represented acute and convalescent COVID-19.

Original processing methods: Nucleated cell number was recorded as an estimate derived from reference gene primer amplification. TCRdb's table, derived via immunoSEQ multiplex PCR, lists solely in-frame clones and lacks some. Clone size and the V and J calls come from that table; the DNA yielded D and trimming. Of around 100,000 clones detected, roughly nine tenths appear once; the ten largest clones hold under 20%. This CDR3 is 15 amino acids long. Trimming shortened V by 4 bases and J by 7 bases, and 20 bases separated the two germline ends. Looked up from germline, CDR1 is SGHRS and CDR2 is YFSETQ.

Sample: peripheral blood. The chain combines TRBV5-1 with TRBJ1-1, with D tentatively TRBD1 (6 bases). The source is a woman older than 75 in a cohort sampled during active COVID-19. For the CDR3, the DNA is TGCGCCAGCAGCCCGGCCGGGCAGGGGCCCCTTGAAGCTTTCTTT. Its translation: CASSPAGQGPLEAFF.